The clone carrying this T cell receptor beta chain came up once. V lost 5 bases, J lost 0 bases, and 14 bases lay in between. The V gene's germline CDR1 is MNHEY and CDR2 SMNVEV (reference sequence). This CDR3 has 17 amino acids. Repertoires were generated with immunoSEQ multiplex PCR, while TCRdb's copy carries only in-frame clones and drops some. The table has 250,000 to 350,000 clones, about 87% seen once; the top ten hold around 10%. This record comes from a study of blood T cell repertoires in COVID-19. Participants came from about two dozen US areas, aged about 18 to 89 years. Either two negative PCRs, clearance, or symptom resolution qualified Cohort 3 donors as recovered.

This TCR was sampled from a woman aged 18-29 years who had recovered from COVID-19. This sequence joins TRBV27 and TRBJ1-6, with unresolved D. Sequencing was done on a sample of PBMCs or T cells enriched from blood (not recorded which). Written as DNA, the CDR3 is TGTGCCAGCAGTATACAGCTCCTGGGCTCCTATAATTCACCCCTCCACTTT. Encoded protein: CASSIQLLGSYNSPLHF.